This TCR beta chain was identified during a study of shared clonotypes between healthy human individuals. Findings of the study overall: Represented diversity (both genetic and exposure-history) was limited by the small number of donors. Against clonotypes common to all four donors, non-shared ones had lower generation probabilities.

This table comes from immunoSEQ multiplex PCR, and its TCRdb copy is limited to in-frame clones, with some not included. The table records some 2.1 million clones, 95% of them present only once. CD4+ cells were split into CD45RA+ naive and CD45RA-negative memory subsets. The CDR3 length is 14 residues. V shed 6 bases and J 3 bases; nucleotides not matched to a gene: 7. CDR1 and CDR2 (germline): MNHEY, SMNVEV (reference sequence). On this clone: The antigen remains undetermined.

The chain joins TRBV27 to TRBJ1-2; 7 positions agree with TRBD1. The sequenced sample consisted of naive CD4+ T cells sorted from blood. Subset reported: CD45RA+ positively selected. The sequence derives from a man younger than 35 in good health. The CDR3 region has the DNA TGTGCCAGCAGCAGCGGACAGGTTGACTATGGCTACACCTTC. Translation gives CASSSGQVDYGYTF.